This T cell receptor beta chain was profiled in a study of T cell responses to AZD1222 COVID-19 vaccine. Study conclusions and caveats: Among spike-specific TCRs, nearly half reportedly target unmutated variant regions. After the peak T cell response, and only then, were repertoires sampled.

Per germline, CDR1 GTSNPN and CDR2 SVGIG (reference sequence). After removal of 3 bases from V and 1 base from J, the junction contained 11 bases not matched to a gene. This CDR3 is built from 18 residues. Generated by immunoSEQ multiplex PCR, the TCRdb table keeps only in-frame clones and is missing some. The sample has some 140,000 clones; roughly 89% are singletons. This clone was observed once. Its cognate antigen is unknown. The sequencing here drew on peripheral blood, taken on day 0 of AZD1222 vaccination. This TCR was sampled from an adult in good health. The V and J genes are TRBV30 and TRBJ2-3; 12 positions agree with TRBD2. CDR3 protein: CAWRRGTSGRMGTDTQYF. CDR3 nucleotides: TGTGCCTGGAGGAGGGGAACTAGCGGGAGGATGGGCACAGATACGCAGTATTTT.